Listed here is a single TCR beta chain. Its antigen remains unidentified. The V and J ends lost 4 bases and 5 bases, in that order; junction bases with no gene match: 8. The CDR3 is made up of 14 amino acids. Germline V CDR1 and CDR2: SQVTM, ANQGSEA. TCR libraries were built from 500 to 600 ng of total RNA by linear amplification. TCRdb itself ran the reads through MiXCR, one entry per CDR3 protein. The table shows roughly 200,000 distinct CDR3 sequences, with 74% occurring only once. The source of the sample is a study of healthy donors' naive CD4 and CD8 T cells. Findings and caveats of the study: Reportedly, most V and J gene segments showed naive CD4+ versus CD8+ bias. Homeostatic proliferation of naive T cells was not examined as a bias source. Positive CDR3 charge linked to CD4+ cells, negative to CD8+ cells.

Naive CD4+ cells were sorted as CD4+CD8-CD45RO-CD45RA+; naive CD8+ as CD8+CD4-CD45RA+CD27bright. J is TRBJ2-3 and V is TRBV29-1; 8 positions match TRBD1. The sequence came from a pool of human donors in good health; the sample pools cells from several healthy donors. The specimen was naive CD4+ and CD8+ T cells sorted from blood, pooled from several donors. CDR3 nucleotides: TGCAGCGTTGGTCCAGGGGGCGCGAAAGATACGCAGTATTTT. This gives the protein CSVGPGGAKDTQYF.